These 25 T cell receptor beta chains originate from one sample sequenced in a study of T cells in localized non-small cell lung cancer. Assay: immunoSEQ multiplex PCR; the TCRdb copy retains only in-frame clones and omits some. The sample holds about 40,000 clones, 80% to 85% seen once. The sample in question was peripheral blood mononuclear cells, obtained before any cancer treatment. The receptors shown here come from a male donor at least 60 years old with stage II lung adenocarcinoma.

The V call is TRBV7-9, the J call TRBJ2-7; the D gene is possibly TRBD2 (6 bases). The CDR3 is made up of 14 amino acids. V was shortened by 5 bases and J by 3 bases, with 14 bases between the two germline ends. CDR1 and CDR2 (germline): SEHNR, FQNEAQ (reference sequence). CDR3 amino acids: CASSHTGTYYEQYF. DNA for the CDR3: TGTGCCAGCAGCCATACCGGGACTTACTACGAGCAGTACTTC. Drawing the rest from reference TRBV7-9 and TRBJ2-7, the complete variable domain is DTGVSQNPRHKITKRGQNVTFRCDPISEHNRLYWYRQTLGQGPEFLTYFQNEAQLEKSRLLSDRFSAERPKGSFSTLEIQRTEQGDSAMYLCASSHTGTYYEQYFGPGTRLTVT.

The genes are TRBV29-1 and TRBJ2-1; 7 bases agree with TRBD2. The CDR3 is made up of 16 amino acids. Germline CDR1 and CDR2: SQVTM and ANQGSEA. The V and J ends lost 5 bases and 4 bases, in that order; junction bases with no gene match: 14. The CDR3 region is CSVSPPVGGGYNEQFF. CDR3 nucleotides: TGCAGCGTTTCCCCCCCGGTGGGCGGGGGATACAATGAGCAGTTCTTC.

This chain joins TRBV30 and TRBJ1-2; no definite D call. Trimming removed 0 bases at V and 2 bases at J, with 4 bases between. Germline V gene data show CDR1 as GTSNPN and CDR2 as SVGIG (reference sequence). The CDR3 is 12 residues long. Here the CDR3 reads CAWSVSNYGYTF. The CDR3 region has the DNA TGTGCCTGGAGTGTCAGCAACTATGGCTACACCTTC.

As DNA, the CDR3 is TGTGCCACCCTAGGGGGGGCGATAAGCAATCAGCCCCAGCATTTT. Protein sequence: CATLGGAISNQPQHF. V and J are TRBV28 and TRBJ1-5, with TRBD1 as a possible D gene (6 bases). V was clipped by 10 bases and J by 1 base, with 17 bases between them. Per the germline V gene, CDR1 is MDHEN and CDR2 is SYDVKM. CDR3 length: 15 residues.

The V and J genes are TRBV7-8 and TRBJ2-3, with 11 nucleotides matching TRBD2. J lost 3 bases, V lost 1 base, and 6 bases had no gene match. The CDR3 loop spans 17 amino acids. Germline V gene lookup returns CDR1 SGHVS and CDR2 FQNEAQ. CDR3 loop: CASSLGILAGGTDTQYF. CDR3 coding DNA: TGTGCCAGCAGCTTAGGTATTCTAGCGGGAGGTACAGATACGCAGTATTTT.

V is TRBV29-1 and J is TRBJ1-5; TRBD1 matches at 7 bases. V lost 1 base, J lost 4 bases, and 4 bases stayed unmatched. The germline CDR1 and CDR2 sequences are SQVTM and ANQGSEA. This CDR3 spans 14 amino acids. CDR3 amino acids: CSVEGQGENQPQHF. The CDR3 DNA reads as TGCAGCGTTGAAGGACAGGGCGAAAATCAGCCCCAGCATTTT.

This sequence joins TRBV19 and TRBJ2-7; D gene ambiguous. The germline V gene encodes CDR1 LNHDA and CDR2 SQIVND (reference sequence). There are 13 residues in the CDR3. The V end was cut by 3 bases, the J end by 7 bases, with 13 bases between. DNA of the CDR3: TGTGCCAGTAGTATTCCCTCATCGCATGAGCAGTACTTC. Amino acid sequence: CASSIPSSHEQYF.

The chain carries TRBV7-2 and TRBJ2-1; TRBD2 matches at 7 bases. There are 14 residues in the CDR3. The V segment lost 5 bases and the J segment 2 bases; nucleotides outside the gene matches: 3. Germline V CDR1 and CDR2: SGHTA, FQGNSA. CDR3 residues: CASSLAGAYNEQFF. The CDR3 bases are TGTGCCAGCAGCCTGGCGGGAGCCTACAATGAGCAGTTCTTC.

This clone was seen a single time. The chain couples TRBV30 to TRBJ2-1; D is undetermined. The V end was cut by 4 bases, the J end by 4 bases, with 11 bases between. This CDR3 has 13 amino acids. Germline V CDR1 and CDR2: GTSNPN, SVGIG (reference sequence). Here the CDR3 DNA reads TGTGCCTGGACGGGTGATTATTACAATGAGCAGTTCTTC. Its protein product is CAWTGDYYNEQFF.

This chain uses TRBV29-1 with TRBJ1-2, with D uncertain. V was clipped by 3 bases and J by 7 bases, with 18 bases between them. The CDR3 covers 14 residues. Germline V gene lookup returns CDR1 SQVTM and CDR2 ANQGSEA. CDR3 sequence: CSVDDPLYSAGYTF. In DNA, the CDR3 is TGCAGCGTTGACGACCCCCTCTACAGCGCTGGCTACACCTTC.

The chain employs TRBV7-2 and TRBJ1-5; D might be TRBD1 (5 bases). V was shortened by 6 bases and J by 5 bases, with 8 bases between the two germline ends. The CDR3 is 12 amino acids. The germline CDR1 and CDR2 sequences are SGHTA and FQGNSA. This CDR3 is CASSDSYQPQHF. DNA of the CDR3: TGTGCCAGCAGTGACAGTTATCAGCCCCAGCATTTT.

The chain recombines TRBV6-1 with TRBJ1-6; D is unclear. Trimming shortened V by 8 bases and J by 5 bases, and 13 bases separated the two germline ends. From germline, CDR1 is MNHNS and CDR2 SASEGT. The CDR3 sequence is 14 residues long. DNA of the CDR3: TGTGCCAGCGTTCGGAGCCTAAATAATTCACCCCTCCACTTT. Translating gives CASVRSLNNSPLHF.

The chain uses TRBV4-1 and TRBJ1-3; D is unresolved. Looked up from germline, CDR1 is MGHRA and CDR2 is YSYEKL. The CDR3 spans 18 residues. V shed 0 bases and J shed 4 bases, with 19 bases lying between them. As DNA, the CDR3 is TGCGCCAGCAGCCAAGACAAGAGAGAGGGATTAATCGGAAACACCATATATTTT. It yields the protein CASSQDKREGLIGNTIYF.

The chain employs TRBV19 and TRBJ2-7; D not certain. The CDR3 sequence is 13 residues long. V was pared by 2 bases and J by 1 base, with 6 bases between. The V gene's germline CDR1 is LNHDA and CDR2 SQIVND (reference sequence). The CDR3 loop reads CASSISRSYEQYF. The CDR3 DNA sequence: TGTGCCAGTAGTATAAGTAGATCCTACGAGCAGTACTTC.

The gene calls are TRBV25-1 and TRBJ2-3, with D unclear. The CDR3 spans 13 residues. Trimming removed 6 bases at V and 2 bases at J, with 9 bases between. The germline V gene has CDR1 MGHDK and CDR2 SYGVNS. The CDR3 loop reads CASSLSHTDTQYF. The CDR3 coding sequence is TGTGCCAGCAGCCTTTCTCACACAGATACGCAGTATTTT.

The gene calls are TRBV11-2 and TRBJ1-1; D is unresolved. This CDR3 comprises 13 residues. Per the germline V gene, CDR1 is SGHAT and CDR2 is FQNNGV. Trimming took 3 bases from V and 7 from J, leaving 12 bases between them. The CDR3 protein is CASSLLRRNEAFF. The CDR3 DNA sequence: TGTGCCAGCAGCTTGCTTCGGCGGAATGAAGCTTTCTTT.

Only a few counts were recorded for this clone. The chain employs TRBV23-1 and TRBJ2-7, with TRBD2 as a possible D gene (5 bases). TRBV23-1 is assigned to the ORF class and has an uncertain function. The V and J ends lost 6 bases and 3 bases respectively, with 12 bases between them. This CDR3 is built from 13 residues. The DNA for the CDR3 is TGCGCCAGCAGACTAGGGTCCCACTACGAGCAGTACTTC. This gives the protein CASRLGSHYEQYF.

J is TRBJ2-3 and V is TRBV6-1; a weak D match, TRBD2 (5 bases). CDR3 length: 15 residues. Per the germline V gene, CDR1 is MNHNS and CDR2 is SASEGT. V dropped 7 bases and J dropped 6 bases, with 20 bases sitting between them. As DNA, the CDR3 is TGTGCCAGCATCATGAACGGAGGCATTGGGGATACGCAGTATTTT. Translation gives CASIMNGGIGDTQYF.

This clone was detected a few times. The chain recombines TRBV2 with TRBJ2-5; 10 bases align to TRBD1. The CDR3 loop spans 14 amino acids. The V gene end was trimmed by 9 bases and the J gene end by 4 bases; junction bases not matched to a gene: 8. Germline CDR1 reads SNHLY; CDR2 reads FYNNEI. For the CDR3, the DNA is TGTGCCAGGGAACGACAGGGGGCTCGAGAGACCCAGTACTTC. Protein product: CARERQGARETQYF.

In this sample, this clone turned up once. J is TRBJ2-1 and V is TRBV18; 9 bases are a match to TRBD1. V was clipped by 6 bases and J by 7 bases; unmatched bases: 7. The germline V gene has CDR1 KGHSH and CDR2 LQKENI. The CDR3 sequence is 14 residues long. As DNA, the CDR3 is TGTGCCAGCTCCCTTGGAGGGACAGGGAATGAGCAGTTCTTC. This codes for CASSLGGTGNEQFF.

This clone is a singleton in its sample. DNA for the CDR3: TGTGCCGTTCGAACTCGGGGCGGGAGTAGCTACGAGCAGTACTTC. Encoded protein: CAVRTRGGSSYEQYF. The chain recombines TRBV6-1 with TRBJ2-7; 7 bases line up with TRBD2. V was pared by 11 bases and J by 3 bases, with 16 bases of the junction left unmatched. The CDR3 loop spans 15 amino acids. Germline lookup yields CDR1 MNHNS and CDR2 SASEGT.

The chain couples TRBV12-1 to TRBJ1-1; TRBD1, the D gene given by the table, was not confirmed from the DNA. TRBV12-1 is recorded as a pseudogene. This CDR3 contains 15 residues. This CDR3 reads CASSFGPQVKTEAFF. CDR3 nucleotide sequence: TGTGCCAGCAGCTTTGGCCCCCAGGTTAAGACTGAAGCTTTCTTT.

The chain is built from TRBV7-9 and TRBJ1-1; no reliable D call. V was shortened by 5 bases and J by 3 bases, with 13 bases between the two germline ends. The CDR3 covers 14 residues. Germline values: CDR1 SEHNR, CDR2 FQNEAQ (reference sequence). The CDR3 coding sequence is TGTGCCAGCAGCCAATCCTCCCCGTACACTGAAGCTTTCTTT. It yields the protein CASSQSSPYTEAFF.

V is TRBV10-3 and J is TRBJ2-3; D is possibly TRBD2 (6 bases). V was trimmed by 3 bases and J by 3 bases, leaving 13 bases between them. The germline V gene encodes CDR1 ENHRY and CDR2 SYGVKD. The CDR3 is 15 amino acids. For the CDR3, the DNA is TGTGCCATCAGTGACGGTGGGAGGTCTACAGATACGCAGTATTTT. Translation: CAISDGGRSTDTQYF.

The rearrangement links TRBV30 to TRBJ1-4; D is perhaps TRBD1 (6 bases). There are 13 residues in the CDR3. Trimming left V 0 bases short and J 14 bases short, with 16 bases between. Germline assignment: CDR1 GTSNPN and CDR2 SVGIG (reference sequence). This CDR3 reads CAWSVRGGGQLFF. CDR3 DNA sequence: TGTGCCTGGAGTGTACGGGGTGGGGGCCAGCTGTTTTTT.